This TCR beta chain was profiled in a study of shared clonotypes between healthy human individuals. Points from the study as a whole: Sampling included only blood; tissue repertoires likely differ. Clonotype sharing across a few donors was observed for about 5.5% of naive CD4 clonotypes.

The assay ran at deep level. Each cell subset's genomic DNA was divided evenly among several immunoSEQ plates. Produced via immunoSEQ multiplex PCR; TCRdb's table is partial and in-frame only. Of approximately 2.5 million clones listed, approximately 92% are singletons. As concerns this clone: Its antigen is still unknown.

Source material: naive CD4+ T cells sorted from blood. Described subset: CD45RA+ positively selected. This TCR was sampled from a man younger than 30 in good health.

DNA of the CDR3: TGTGCAAGTCTCCTACAGGCTAACTATGGCTACACCTTC. Amino acid sequence: CASLLQANYGYTF. The rearrangement links TRBV12-2 to TRBJ1-2; TRBD1, the table's D call, was not compared with the DNA. TRBV12-2 constitutes a pseudogene. The CDR3 loop spans 13 amino acids.